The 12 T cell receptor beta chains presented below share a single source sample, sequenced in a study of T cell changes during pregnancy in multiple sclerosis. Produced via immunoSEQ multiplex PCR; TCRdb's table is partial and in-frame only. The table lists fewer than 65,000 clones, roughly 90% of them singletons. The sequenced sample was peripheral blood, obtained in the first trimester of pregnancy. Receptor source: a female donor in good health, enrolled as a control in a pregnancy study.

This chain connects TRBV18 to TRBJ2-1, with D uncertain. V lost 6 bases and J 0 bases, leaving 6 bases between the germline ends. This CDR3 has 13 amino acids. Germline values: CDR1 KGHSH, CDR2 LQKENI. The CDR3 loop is CASSLSSYNEQFF. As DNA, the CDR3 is TGTGCCAGCTCCCTAAGCTCCTACAATGAGCAGTTCTTC.

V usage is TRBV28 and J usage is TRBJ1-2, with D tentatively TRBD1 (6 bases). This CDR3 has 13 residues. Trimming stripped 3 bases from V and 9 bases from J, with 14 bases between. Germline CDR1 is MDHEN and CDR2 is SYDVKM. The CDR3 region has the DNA TGTGCCAGCAGTTTTGAGGGGGTACGAAGCTACACCTTC. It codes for CASSFEGVRSYTF.

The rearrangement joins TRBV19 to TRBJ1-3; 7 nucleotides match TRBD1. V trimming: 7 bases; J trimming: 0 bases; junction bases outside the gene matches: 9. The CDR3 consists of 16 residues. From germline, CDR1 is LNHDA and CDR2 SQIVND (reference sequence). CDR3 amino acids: CASTRPGTVSGNTIYF. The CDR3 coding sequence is TGTGCCAGTACCAGACCTGGGACAGTCTCTGGAAACACCATATATTTT.

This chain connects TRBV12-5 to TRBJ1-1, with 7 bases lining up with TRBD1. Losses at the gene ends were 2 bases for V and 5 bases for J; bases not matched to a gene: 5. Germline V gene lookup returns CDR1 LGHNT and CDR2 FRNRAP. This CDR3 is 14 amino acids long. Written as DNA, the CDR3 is TGTGCTAGTGGTTTGCCCCAGACAGGGACTGAAGCTTTCTTT. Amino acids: CASGLPQTGTEAFF.

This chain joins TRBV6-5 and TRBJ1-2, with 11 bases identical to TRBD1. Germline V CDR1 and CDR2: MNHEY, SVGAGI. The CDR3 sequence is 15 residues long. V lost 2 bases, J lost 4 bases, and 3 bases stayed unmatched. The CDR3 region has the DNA TGTGCCAGCAGTTACCTCGGGACAGGGGGCTATGGCTACACCTTC. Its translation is CASSYLGTGGYGYTF.

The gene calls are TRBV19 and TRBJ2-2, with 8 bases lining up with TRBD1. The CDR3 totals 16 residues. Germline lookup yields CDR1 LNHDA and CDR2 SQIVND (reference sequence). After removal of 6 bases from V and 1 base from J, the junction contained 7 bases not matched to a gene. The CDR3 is CASRPDRGGNTGELFF. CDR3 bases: TGTGCCAGTAGACCCGACAGGGGAGGGAACACCGGGGAGCTGTTTTTT.

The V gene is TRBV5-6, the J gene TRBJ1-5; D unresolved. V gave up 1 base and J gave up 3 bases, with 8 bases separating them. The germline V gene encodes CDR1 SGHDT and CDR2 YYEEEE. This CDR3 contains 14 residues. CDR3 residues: CASSLSGFNQPQHF. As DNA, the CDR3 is TGTGCCAGCAGCTTGAGCGGATTCAATCAGCCCCAGCATTTT. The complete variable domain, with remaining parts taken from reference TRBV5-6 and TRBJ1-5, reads DAGVTQSPTHLIKTRGQQVTLRCSPKSGHDTVSWYQQALGQGPQFIFQYYEEEERQRGNFPDRFSGHQFPNYSSELNVNALLLGDSALYLCASSLSGFNQPQHFGDGTRLSIL.

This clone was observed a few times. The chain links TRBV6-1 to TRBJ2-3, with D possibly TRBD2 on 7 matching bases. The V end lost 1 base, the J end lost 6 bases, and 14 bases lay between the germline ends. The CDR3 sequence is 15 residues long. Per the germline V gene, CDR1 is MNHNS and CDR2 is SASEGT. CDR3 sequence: CASSEVGGGPDTQYF. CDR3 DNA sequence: TGTGCCAGCAGTGAAGTGGGGGGGGGCCCGGATACGCAGTATTTT.

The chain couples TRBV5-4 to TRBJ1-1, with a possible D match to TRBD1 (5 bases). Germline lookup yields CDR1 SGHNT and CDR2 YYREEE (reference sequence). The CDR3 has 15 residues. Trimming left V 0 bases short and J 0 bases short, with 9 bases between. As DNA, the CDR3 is TGTGCCAGCAGCTTGGCAGGGTCAATGAACACTGAAGCTTTCTTT. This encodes CASSLAGSMNTEAFF. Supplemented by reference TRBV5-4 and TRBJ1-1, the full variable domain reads ETGVTQSPTHLIKTRGQQVTLRCSSQSGHNTVSWYQQALGQGPQFIFQYYREEENGRGNFPPRFSGLQFPNYSSELNVNALELDDSALYLCASSLAGSMNTEAFFGQGTRLTVV.

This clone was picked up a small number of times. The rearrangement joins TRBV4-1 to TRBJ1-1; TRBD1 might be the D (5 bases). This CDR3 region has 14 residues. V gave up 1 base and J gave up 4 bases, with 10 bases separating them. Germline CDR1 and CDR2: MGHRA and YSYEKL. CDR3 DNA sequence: TGCGCCAGCAGCCAAGGGACATTTGGCACTGAAGCTTTCTTT. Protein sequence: CASSQGTFGTEAFF.

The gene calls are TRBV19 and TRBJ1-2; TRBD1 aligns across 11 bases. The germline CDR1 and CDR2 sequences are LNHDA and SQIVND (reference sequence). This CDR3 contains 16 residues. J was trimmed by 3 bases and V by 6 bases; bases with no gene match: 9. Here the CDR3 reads CASSTDRGQEYYGYTF. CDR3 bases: TGTGCCAGTAGCACGGACAGGGGGCAGGAATACTATGGCTACACCTTC.

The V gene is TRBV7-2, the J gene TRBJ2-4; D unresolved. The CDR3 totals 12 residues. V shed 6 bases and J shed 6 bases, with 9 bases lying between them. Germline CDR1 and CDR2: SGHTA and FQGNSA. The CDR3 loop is CASSLDLNIQYF. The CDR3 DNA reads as TGTGCCAGCAGTCTAGACCTAAACATTCAGTACTTC.